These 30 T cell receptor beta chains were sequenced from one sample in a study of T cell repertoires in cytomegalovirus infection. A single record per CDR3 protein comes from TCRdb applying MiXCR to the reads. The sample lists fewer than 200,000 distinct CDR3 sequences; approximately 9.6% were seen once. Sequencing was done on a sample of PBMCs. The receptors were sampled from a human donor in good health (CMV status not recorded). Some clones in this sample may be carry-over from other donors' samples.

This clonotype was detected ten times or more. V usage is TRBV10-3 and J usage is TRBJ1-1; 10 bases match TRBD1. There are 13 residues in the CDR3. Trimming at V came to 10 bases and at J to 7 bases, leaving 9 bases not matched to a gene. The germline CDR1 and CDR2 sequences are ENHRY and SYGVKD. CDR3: CATAGTGVFEAFF. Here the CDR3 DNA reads TGTGCCACGGCCGGGACAGGGGTTTTTGAAGCTTTCTTT.

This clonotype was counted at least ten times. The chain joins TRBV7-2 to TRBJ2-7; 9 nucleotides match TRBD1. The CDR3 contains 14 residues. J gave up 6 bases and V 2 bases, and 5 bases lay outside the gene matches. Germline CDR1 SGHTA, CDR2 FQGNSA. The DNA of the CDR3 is TGTGCCAGCAGCTTATGGGGACAGGGTCCCGAGCAGTACTTC. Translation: CASSLWGQGPEQYF. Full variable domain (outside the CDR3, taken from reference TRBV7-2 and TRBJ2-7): GAGVSQSPSNKVTEKGKDVELRCDPISGHTALYWYRQSLGQGLEFLIYFQGNSAPDKSGLPSDRFSAERTGGSVSTLTIQRTQQEDSAVYLCASSLWGQGPEQYFGPGTRLTVT.

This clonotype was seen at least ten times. The CDR3 region is CASIRGQGYNEQFF. Here the CDR3 DNA reads TGTGCCAGTATTCGTGGACAGGGCTACAATGAGCAGTTCTTC. The chain couples TRBV19 to TRBJ2-1; 8 nucleotides line up with TRBD1. Per germline, CDR1 LNHDA and CDR2 SQIVND (reference sequence). The CDR3 totals 14 residues. Trimming cost V 7 bases and J 3 bases; bases outside gene matches: 5.

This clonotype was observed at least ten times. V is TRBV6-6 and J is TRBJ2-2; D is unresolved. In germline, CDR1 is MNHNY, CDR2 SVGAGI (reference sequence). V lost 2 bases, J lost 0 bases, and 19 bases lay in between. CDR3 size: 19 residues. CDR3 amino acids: CASSYPTDPEQTNTGELFF. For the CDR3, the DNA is TGTGCCAGCAGTTACCCCACTGACCCCGAACAGACGAACACCGGGGAGCTGTTTTTT.

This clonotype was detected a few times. CDR3 coding DNA: TGTGCCAGCGGGGAGGCAGATACGCAGTATTTT. Amino acids: CASGEADTQYF. The rearrangement links TRBV6-6 to TRBJ2-3; D may be TRBD2 (6 bases). The CDR3 consists of 11 residues. Trimming took 8 bases from V and 4 from J, leaving 7 bases between them. CDR1 and CDR2 from the germline V gene are MNHNY and SVGAGI (reference sequence).

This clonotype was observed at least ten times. This CDR3 reads CASSLVRLSSGSDTQYF. CDR3 sequence (DNA): TGTGCCAGCAGCTTAGTTCGGTTGAGTAGCGGGTCAGATACGCAGTATTTT. The genes are TRBV7-8 and TRBJ2-3; 7 bases align to TRBD2. Germline V gene data show CDR1 as SGHVS and CDR2 as FQNEAQ. The ends lost 1 base at V and 4 bases at J; junction bases unmatched: 11. The CDR3 totals 17 residues. Full variable domain (rest looked up from reference TRBV7-8 and TRBJ2-3): GAGVSQSPRYKVAKRGQDVALRCDPISGHVSLFWYQQALGQGPEFLTYFQNEAQLDKSGLPSDRFFAERPEGSVSTLKIQRTQQEDSAVYLCASSLVRLSSGSDTQYFGPGTRLTVL.

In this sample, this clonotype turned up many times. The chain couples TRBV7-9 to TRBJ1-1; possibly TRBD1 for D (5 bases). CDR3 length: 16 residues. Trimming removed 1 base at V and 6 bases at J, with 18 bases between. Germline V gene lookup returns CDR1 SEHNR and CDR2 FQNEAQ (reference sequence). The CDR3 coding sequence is TGTGCCAGCAGCTTAGAGGGGTGGGACGGTTCCGCTGAAGCTTTCTTT. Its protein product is CASSLEGWDGSAEAFF. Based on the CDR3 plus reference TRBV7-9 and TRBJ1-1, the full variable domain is DTGVSQNPRHKITKRGQNVTFRCDPISEHNRLYWYRQTLGQGPEFLTYFQNEAQLEKSRLLSDRFSAERPKGSFSTLEIQRTEQGDSAMYLCASSLEGWDGSAEAFFGQGTRLTVV.

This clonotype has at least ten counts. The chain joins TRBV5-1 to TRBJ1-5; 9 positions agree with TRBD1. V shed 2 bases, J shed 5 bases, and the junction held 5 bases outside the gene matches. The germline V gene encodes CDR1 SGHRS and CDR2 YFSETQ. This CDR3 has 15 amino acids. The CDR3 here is CASSLGTGGDQPQHF. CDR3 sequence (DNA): TGCGCCAGCAGCTTAGGCACAGGGGGCGATCAGCCCCAGCATTTT.

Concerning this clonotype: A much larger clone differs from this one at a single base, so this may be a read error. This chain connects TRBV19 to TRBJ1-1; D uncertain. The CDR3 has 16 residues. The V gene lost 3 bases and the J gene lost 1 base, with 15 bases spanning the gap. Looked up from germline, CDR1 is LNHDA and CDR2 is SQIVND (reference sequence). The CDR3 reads CASSMWLGSGNTEAFF. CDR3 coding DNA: TGTGCCAGTAGTATGTGGTTGGGTTCAGGGAACACTGAAGCTTTCTTT.

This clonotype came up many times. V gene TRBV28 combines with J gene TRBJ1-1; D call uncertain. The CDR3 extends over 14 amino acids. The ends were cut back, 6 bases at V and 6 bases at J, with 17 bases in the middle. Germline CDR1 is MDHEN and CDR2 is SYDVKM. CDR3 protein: CASRFGFPKAEAFF. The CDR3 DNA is TGTGCCAGCAGGTTCGGGTTCCCGAAGGCTGAAGCTTTCTTT.

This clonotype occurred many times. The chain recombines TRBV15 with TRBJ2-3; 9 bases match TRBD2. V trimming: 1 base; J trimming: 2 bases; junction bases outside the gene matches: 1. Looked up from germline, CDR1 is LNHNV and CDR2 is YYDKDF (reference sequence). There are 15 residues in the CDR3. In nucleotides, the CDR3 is TGTGCCACCAGCAGAGGCGGGGGGGCCACAGATACGCAGTATTTT. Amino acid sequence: CATSRGGGATDTQYF.

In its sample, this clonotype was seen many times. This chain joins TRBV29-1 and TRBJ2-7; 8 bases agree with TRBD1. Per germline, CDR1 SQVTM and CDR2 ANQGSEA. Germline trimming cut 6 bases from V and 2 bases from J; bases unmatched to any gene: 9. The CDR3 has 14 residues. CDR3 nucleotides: TGCAGCGTGACCGGGACAGGCAGCACCTACGAGCAGTACTTC. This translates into CSVTGTGSTYEQYF.

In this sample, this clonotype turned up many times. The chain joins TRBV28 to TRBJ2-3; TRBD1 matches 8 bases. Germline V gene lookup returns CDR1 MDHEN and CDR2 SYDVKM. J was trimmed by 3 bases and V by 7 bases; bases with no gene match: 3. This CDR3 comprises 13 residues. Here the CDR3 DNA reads TGTGCCAGCAATGGACAGGGTACAGATACGCAGTATTTT. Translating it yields CASNGQGTDTQYF.

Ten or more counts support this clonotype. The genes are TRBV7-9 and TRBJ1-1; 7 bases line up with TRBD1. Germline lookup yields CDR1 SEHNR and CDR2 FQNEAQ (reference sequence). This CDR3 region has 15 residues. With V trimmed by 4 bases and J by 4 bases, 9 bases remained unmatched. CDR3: CASSSEGALVTEAFF. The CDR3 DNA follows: TGTGCCAGCAGCTCCGAGGGGGCTTTGGTCACTGAAGCTTTCTTT.

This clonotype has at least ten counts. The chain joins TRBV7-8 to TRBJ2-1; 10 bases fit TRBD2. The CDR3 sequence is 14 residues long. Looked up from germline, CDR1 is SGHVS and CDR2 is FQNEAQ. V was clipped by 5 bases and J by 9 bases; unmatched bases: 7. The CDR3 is CASSLSGGNVEQFF. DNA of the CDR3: TGTGCCAGCAGCCTTAGCGGGGGGAATGTTGAGCAGTTCTTC.

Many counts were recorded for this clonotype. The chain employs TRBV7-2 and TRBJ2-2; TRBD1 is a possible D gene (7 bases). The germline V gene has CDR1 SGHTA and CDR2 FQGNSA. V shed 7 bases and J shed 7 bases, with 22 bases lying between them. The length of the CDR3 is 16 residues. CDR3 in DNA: TGTGCCAGCATCAAGGACAGGACTATACAGATCGGGGAGCTGTTTTTT. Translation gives CASIKDRTIQIGELFF.

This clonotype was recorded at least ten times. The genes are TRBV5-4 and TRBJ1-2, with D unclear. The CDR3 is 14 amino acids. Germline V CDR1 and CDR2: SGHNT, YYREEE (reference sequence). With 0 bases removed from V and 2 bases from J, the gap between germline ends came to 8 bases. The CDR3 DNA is TGTGCCAGCAGCTTGGTTGACCGAAACTATGGCTACACCTTC. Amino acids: CASSLVDRNYGYTF.

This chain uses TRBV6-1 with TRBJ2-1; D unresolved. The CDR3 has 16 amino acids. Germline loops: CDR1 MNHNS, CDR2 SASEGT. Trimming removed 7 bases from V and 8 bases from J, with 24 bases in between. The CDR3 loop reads CASTQGWPRFSDEQFF. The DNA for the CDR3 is TGTGCCAGCACCCAAGGGTGGCCTAGATTCAGCGATGAGCAGTTCTTC.

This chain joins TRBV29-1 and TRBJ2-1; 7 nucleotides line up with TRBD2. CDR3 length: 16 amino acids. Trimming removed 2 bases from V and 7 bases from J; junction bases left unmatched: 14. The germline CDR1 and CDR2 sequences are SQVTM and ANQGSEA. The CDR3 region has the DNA TGCAGCGTTGAAAGCCCGAGGGAGCGGGGTAAGAATGAGCAGTTCTTC. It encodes CSVESPRERGKNEQFF.

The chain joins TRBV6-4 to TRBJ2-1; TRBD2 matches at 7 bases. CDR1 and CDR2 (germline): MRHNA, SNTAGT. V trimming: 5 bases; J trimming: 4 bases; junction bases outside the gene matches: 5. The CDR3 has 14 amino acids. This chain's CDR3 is CASSLAGDYNEQFF. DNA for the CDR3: TGTGCCAGCAGTCTCGCGGGAGATTACAATGAGCAGTTCTTC.

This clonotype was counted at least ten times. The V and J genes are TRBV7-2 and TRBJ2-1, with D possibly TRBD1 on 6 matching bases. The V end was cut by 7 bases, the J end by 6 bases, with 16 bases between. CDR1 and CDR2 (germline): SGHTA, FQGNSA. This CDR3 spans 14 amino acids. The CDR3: CASNPKTGSNEQFF. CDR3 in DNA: TGTGCCAGCAACCCAAAGACAGGTAGCAATGAGCAGTTCTTC.

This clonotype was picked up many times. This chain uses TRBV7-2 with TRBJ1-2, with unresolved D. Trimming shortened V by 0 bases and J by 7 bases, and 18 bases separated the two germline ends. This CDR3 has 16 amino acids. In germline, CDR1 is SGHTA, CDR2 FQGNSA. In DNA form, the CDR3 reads TGTGCCAGCAGCTTAGCTGGTCGGGCGGTCGAGTCTGGCTACACCTTC. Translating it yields CASSLAGRAVESGYTF.

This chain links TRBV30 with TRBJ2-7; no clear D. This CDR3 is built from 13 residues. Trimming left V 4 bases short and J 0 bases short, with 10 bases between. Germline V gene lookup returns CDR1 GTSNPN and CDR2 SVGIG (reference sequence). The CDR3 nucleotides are TGTGCCTGGAAGGGCGGCAGCTCCTACGAGCAGTACTTC. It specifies CAWKGGSSYEQYF. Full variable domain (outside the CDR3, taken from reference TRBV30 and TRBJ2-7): SQTIHQWPATLVQPVGSPLSLECTVEGTSNPNLYWYRQAAGRGLQLLFYSVGIGQISSEVPQNLSASRPQDRQFILSSKKLLLSDSGFYLCAWKGGSSYEQYFGPGTRLTVT.

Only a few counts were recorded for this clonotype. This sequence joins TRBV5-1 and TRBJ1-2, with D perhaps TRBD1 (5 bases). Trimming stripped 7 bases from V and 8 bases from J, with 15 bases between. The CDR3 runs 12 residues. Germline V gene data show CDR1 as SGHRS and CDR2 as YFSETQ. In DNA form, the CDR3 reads TGCGCCAGCGGAACGGGGGGTGAAGGCTACACCTTC. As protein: CASGTGGEGYTF.

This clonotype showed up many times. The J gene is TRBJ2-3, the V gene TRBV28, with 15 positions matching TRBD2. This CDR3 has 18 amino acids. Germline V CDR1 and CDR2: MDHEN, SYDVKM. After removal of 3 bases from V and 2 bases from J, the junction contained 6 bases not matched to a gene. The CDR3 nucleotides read TGTGCCAGCAGTTTCTCTCGGACTAGCGGGGGGGCCACAGATACGCAGTATTTT. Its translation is CASSFSRTSGGATDTQYF.

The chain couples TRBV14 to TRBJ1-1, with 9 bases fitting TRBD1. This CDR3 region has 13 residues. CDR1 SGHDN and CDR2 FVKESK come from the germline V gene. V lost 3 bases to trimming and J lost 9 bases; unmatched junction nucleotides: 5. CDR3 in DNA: TGTGCCAGCAGCCAGCAAGGGACAGGGAAAGCTTTCTTT. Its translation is CASSQQGTGKAFF. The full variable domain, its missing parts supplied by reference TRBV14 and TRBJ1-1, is EAGVTQFPSHSVIEKGQTVTLRCDPISGHDNLYWYRRVMGKEIKFLLHFVKESKQDESGMPNNRFLAERTGGTYSTLKVQPAELEDSGVYFCASSQQGTGKAFFGQGTRLTVV.

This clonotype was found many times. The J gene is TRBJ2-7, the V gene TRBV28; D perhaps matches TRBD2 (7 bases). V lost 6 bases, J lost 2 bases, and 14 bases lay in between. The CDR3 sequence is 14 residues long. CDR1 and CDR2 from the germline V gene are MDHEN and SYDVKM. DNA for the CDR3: TGTGCCAGCAGCCCGGACGGGGGGCCCTACGAGCAGTACTTC. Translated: CASSPDGGPYEQYF. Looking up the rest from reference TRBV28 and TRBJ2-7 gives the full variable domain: DVKVTQSSRYLVKRTGEKVFLECVQDMDHENMFWYRQDPGLGLRLIYFSYDVKMKEKGDIPEGYSVSREKKERFSLILESASTNQTSMYLCASSPDGGPYEQYFGPGTRLTVT.

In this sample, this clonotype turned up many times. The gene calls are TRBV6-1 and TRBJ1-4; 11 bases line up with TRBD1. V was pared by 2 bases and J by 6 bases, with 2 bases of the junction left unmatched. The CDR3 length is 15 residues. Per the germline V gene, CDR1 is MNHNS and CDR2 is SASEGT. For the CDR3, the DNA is TGTGCCAGCAGTGAAAAGGACAGGGGGCATGAAAAACTGTTTTTT. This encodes CASSEKDRGHEKLFF.

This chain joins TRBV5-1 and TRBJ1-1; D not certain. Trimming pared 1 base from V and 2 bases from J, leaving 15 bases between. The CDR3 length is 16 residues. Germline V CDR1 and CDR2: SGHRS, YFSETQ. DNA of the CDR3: TGCGCCAGCAGCTTGTTCTCTGCCGACGAAAACACTGAAGCTTTCTTT. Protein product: CASSLFSADENTEAFF.

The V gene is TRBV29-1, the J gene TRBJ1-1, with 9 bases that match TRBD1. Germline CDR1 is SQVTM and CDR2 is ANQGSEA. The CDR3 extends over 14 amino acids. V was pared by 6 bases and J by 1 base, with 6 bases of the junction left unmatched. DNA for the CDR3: TGCAGCGTGCTAGACAGGGGGGGGAACACTGAAGCTTTCTTT. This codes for CSVLDRGGNTEAFF.